These 27 T cell receptor beta chains share one sample of origin, sequenced in a study of shared clonotypes between healthy human individuals. Sequencing was performed with immunoSEQ multiplex PCR; in TCRdb, only in-frame clones are kept and a portion is missing. The sample shows millions of clones, approximately 94% of them seen only once. Naive CD8 cells, CD45RO-negative and positively selected for CCR7, excluded terminally differentiated effector memory CD45RA+ cells. Sequenced sample: naive CD8+ T cells sorted from blood. Receptors originate from a man younger than 35 in good health.

The chain joins TRBV11-2 to TRBJ2-1; 8 bases are a match to TRBD2. Germline V CDR1 and CDR2: SGHAT, FQNNGV. This CDR3 is 17 amino acids long. Unmatched junction bases numbered 8, after V lost 4 bases and J lost 0 bases. CDR3 sequence: CASSSSPLAASYNEQFF. The CDR3 region has the DNA TGTGCCAGCAGCTCAAGCCCACTAGCGGCCTCCTACAATGAGCAGTTCTTC.

A remark on this clone: Other DNA sequences of this sample code for an identical CDR3. This rearrangement joins TRBV2 to TRBJ2-7; tentative D call: TRBD2 (6 bases). Germline V lookup: CDR1 SNHLY, CDR2 FYNNEI. V was clipped by 6 bases and J by 4 bases, with 7 bases between them. This CDR3 is 11 amino acids long. CDR3 nucleotides: TGTGCCAGCAGCGGAGGGTACGAGCAGTACTTC. Protein product: CASSGGYEQYF.

This chain links TRBV5-1 with TRBJ2-5; D may be TRBD2 (5 bases). V lost 0 bases to trimming and J lost 3 bases, with 9 bases between them. Germline CDR1 reads SGHRS; CDR2 reads YFSETQ. The CDR3 extends over 14 amino acids. CDR3 nucleotide sequence: TGCGCCAGCAGCTTGGACGGGGTAAAAGAGACCCAGTACTTC. It encodes CASSLDGVKETQYF.

The gene calls are TRBV6-1 and TRBJ1-4; TRBD1 aligns across 8 bases. Germline CDR1 MNHNS, CDR2 SASEGT. After removal of 2 bases from V and 7 bases from J, the junction contained 6 bases not matched to a gene. The CDR3 has 15 amino acids. The CDR3 region has the DNA TGTGCCAGCAGTGAACTCAGGGGGCTACCTGAAAAACTGTTTTTT. Amino acid sequence: CASSELRGLPEKLFF.

With regard to this clone: At the DNA level, this CDR3 is encoded by other sequences in the same sample as well. The chain couples TRBV4-1 to TRBJ2-7, with D perhaps given as TRBD1 or TRBD2 (5 bases each). From germline, CDR1 is MGHRA and CDR2 YSYEKL. Trimming stripped 3 bases from V and 4 bases from J, with 10 bases between. This CDR3 contains 13 residues. The CDR3 coding sequence is TGCGCCAGCAGCCAGGGACCGAGGTACGAGCAGTACTTC. Protein product: CASSQGPRYEQYF.

The rearrangement uses TRBV28 and TRBJ1-6; 8 positions match TRBD1. V shed 6 bases and J 18 bases; nucleotides not matched to a gene: 10. This CDR3 comprises 12 residues. The germline V gene encodes CDR1 MDHEN and CDR2 SYDVKM. The chain's CDR3 is CASRSPQGAPHF. The CDR3 DNA reads TGTGCCAGCAGATCCCCCCAGGGGGCCCCCCACTTT.

This clone was detected only once. The CDR3 loop is CASSDLQEEDFYNSPLHF. The DNA for the CDR3 is TGTGCCAGCAGTGACCTCCAGGAGGAGGACTTCTATAATTCACCCCTCCACTTT. The chain uses TRBV25-1 and TRBJ1-6; D unclear. V lost 3 bases, J lost 3 bases, and 18 bases lay in between. There are 18 residues in the CDR3. Germline CDR1 reads MGHDK; CDR2 reads SYGVNS.

The gene calls are TRBV19 and TRBJ1-5, with TRBD1 matching 8 bases. This CDR3 is built from 13 residues. Trimming removed 10 bases from V and 5 bases from J; junction bases left unmatched: 7. The V gene's germline CDR1 is LNHDA and CDR2 SQIVND (reference sequence). CDR3 coding DNA: TGTGCCACCTCCGGGACAGGTGATCAGCCCCAGCATTTT. It specifies CATSGTGDQPQHF.

CDR3 sequence (DNA): TGTGCCAGCAGCGAAAGCGGGGTCTCCTACAATGAGCAGTTCTTC. This gives the protein CASSESGVSYNEQFF. This chain connects TRBV9 to TRBJ2-1; TRBD2 matches at 7 bases. CDR3 length equals 15 residues. The V gene end was trimmed by 3 bases and the J gene end by 0 bases; junction bases not matched to a gene: 3. The germline CDR1 and CDR2 sequences are SGDLS and YYNGEE.

This clone showed up just once. Other DNA variants within this sample encode the same CDR3. V usage is TRBV27 and J usage is TRBJ2-2, with 7 nucleotides matching TRBD1. The CDR3 runs to 15 residues. Germline V gene data show CDR1 as MNHEY and CDR2 as SMNVEV (reference sequence). The J segment lost 4 bases and the V segment lost 5 bases, leaving 7 bases of the junction unmatched. The CDR3 protein is CASSPRTGPTGELFF. Written as DNA, the CDR3 is TGTGCCAGCAGTCCAAGGACAGGACCCACCGGGGAGCTGTTTTTT.

The J gene is TRBJ2-3, the V gene TRBV5-6, with D perhaps matching TRBD1 or TRBD2 (5 bases each). With 0 bases removed from V and 2 bases from J, the gap between germline ends came to 16 bases. The CDR3 totals 17 residues. CDR1 and CDR2 from the germline V gene are SGHDT and YYEEEE. CDR3 amino acids: CASSLDIGGEFTDTQYF. The CDR3 DNA reads TGTGCCAGCAGCTTGGACATTGGGGGAGAATTCACAGATACGCAGTATTTT.

The chain links TRBV7-9 to TRBJ2-3; TRBD1 aligns across 8 bases. The CDR3 has 16 amino acids. The trim removed 4 bases at V and 3 bases at J, leaving 9 bases unmatched. CDR1 is SEHNR and CDR2 is FQNEAQ in the germline V gene (reference sequence). CDR3 amino acids: CASSYGQGEWTDTQYF. Written as DNA, the CDR3 is TGTGCCAGCAGCTACGGACAGGGTGAATGGACAGATACGCAGTATTTT.

The chain combines TRBV29-1 with TRBJ2-7, with D possibly TRBD2 on 5 matching bases. The CDR3 has 14 residues. The germline V gene encodes CDR1 SQVTM and CDR2 ANQGSEA. V lost 4 bases and J lost 0, with 13 bases in between. CDR3 sequence reads: CSVVGAAVSYEQYF. CDR3 sequence (DNA): TGCAGCGTTGTCGGAGCGGCGGTCTCCTACGAGCAGTACTTC.

The genes are TRBV7-9 and TRBJ2-2; no clear D gene. V was trimmed by 1 base and J by 7 bases, leaving 7 bases between them. Germline loops: CDR1 SEHNR, CDR2 FQNEAQ (reference sequence). The CDR3 extends over 13 amino acids. As DNA, the CDR3 is TGTGCCAGCAGCTTAGTAGTCGGCGGGGAGCTGTTTTTT. This sequence encodes CASSLVVGGELFF.

The chain combines TRBV7-9 with TRBJ1-1; a weak D match, TRBD1 (6 bases). CDR1 and CDR2 from the germline V gene are SEHNR and FQNEAQ (reference sequence). Deletions cut 5 bases from V and 4 bases from J, with 20 bases between. CDR3 length: 16 residues. The CDR3 reads CASSPILGGEGTEAFF. The CDR3 DNA reads TGTGCCAGCAGCCCCATTTTGGGGGGCGAAGGCACTGAAGCTTTCTTT.

This rearrangement joins TRBV27 to TRBJ2-3, with D tentatively TRBD1 (6 bases). The CDR3 has 14 residues. V lost 3 bases, J lost 3 bases, and 10 bases lay in between. From germline, CDR1 is MNHEY and CDR2 SMNVEV (reference sequence). In DNA, the CDR3 is TGTGCCAGCAGTTTCCTACAGGGAACAGATACGCAGTATTTT. Its translation: CASSFLQGTDTQYF.

The rearrangement joins TRBV27 to TRBJ2-7; D is ambiguous. The V end was cut by 5 bases, the J end by 2 bases, with 13 bases between. The CDR3 extends over 14 amino acids. Germline V gene data show CDR1 as MNHEY and CDR2 as SMNVEV (reference sequence). CDR3 in amino acids: CASSPVQLPYEQYF. As DNA, the CDR3 is TGTGCCAGCAGTCCGGTACAGTTGCCCTACGAGCAGTACTTC.

Here the CDR3 reads CASSWAGGSTGELFF. For the CDR3, the DNA is TGCGCCAGCAGCTGGGCGGGCGGGAGTACCGGGGAGCTGTTTTTT. V is TRBV4-3 and J is TRBJ2-2; 7 nucleotides agree with TRBD2. This CDR3 region has 15 residues. V gave up 5 bases and J gave up 5 bases; unmatched junction bases: 8. Germline CDR1 LGHNA, CDR2 YSLEER.

The chain is built from TRBV27 and TRBJ2-2; no clear D gene. Germline assignment: CDR1 MNHEY and CDR2 SMNVEV (reference sequence). The germline V and J ends were trimmed by 6 bases and 0 bases, with 8 bases remaining between them. The CDR3 is 14 amino acids. The CDR3 loop reads CASRSSPNTGELFF. In DNA form, the CDR3 reads TGTGCCAGCAGATCGAGCCCGAACACCGGGGAGCTGTTTTTT.

V usage is TRBV7-9 and J usage is TRBJ2-7; no reliable D call. The CDR3 totals 15 residues. With 1 base removed from V and 0 bases from J, the gap between germline ends came to 10 bases. CDR1 is SEHNR, CDR2 FQNEAQ, per germline (reference sequence). In DNA form, the CDR3 reads TGTGCCAGCAGCTTAGTACCCGCTAGCTCCTACGAGCAGTACTTC. Translating gives CASSLVPASSYEQYF.

This sequence joins TRBV4-1 and TRBJ1-1; D is possibly TRBD1 (5 bases). Germline CDR1 MGHRA, CDR2 YSYEKL. The V and J ends lost 0 bases and 4 bases respectively, with 12 bases between them. The CDR3 has 15 amino acids. CDR3 residues: CASSQDRGAGTEAFF. The CDR3 nucleotides read TGCGCCAGCAGCCAAGATCGAGGGGCGGGCACTGAAGCTTTCTTT.

The CDR3 nucleotides read TGTGCCAGCCAAAGGCGCTCCCCCAACCAAGAGACCCAGTACTTC. Its translation: CASQRRSPNQETQYF. V usage is TRBV6-1 and J usage is TRBJ2-5; D is uncertain. V was pared by 8 bases and J by 0 bases, with 16 bases between. CDR1 and CDR2 (germline): MNHNS, SASEGT. The CDR3 sequence is 15 residues long.

Remarks on this clone: The sample contains more than one DNA sequence encoding this CDR3. The chain joins TRBV6-5 to TRBJ2-2; D may be TRBD1 (6 bases). Trimming stripped 5 bases from V and 4 bases from J, with 8 bases between. This CDR3 spans 13 amino acids. The germline gives CDR1 MNHEY, CDR2 SVGAGI. The DNA of the CDR3 is TGTGCCAGCAGTCTGGACAGCACCGGGGAGCTGTTTTTT. Amino acids: CASSLDSTGELFF.

The chain joins TRBV7-9 to TRBJ2-1, with 9 bases lining up with TRBD2. CDR1 is SEHNR and CDR2 is FQNEAQ in the germline V gene (reference sequence). CDR3 length: 16 residues. J gave up 3 bases and V 7 bases, and 10 bases lay outside the gene matches. As DNA, the CDR3 is TGTGCCAGCACCGCGCCGACTAGCGGACGCTACAATGAGCAGTTCTTC. Residues: CASTAPTSGRYNEQFF.

About this clone itself: This CDR3 is also generated by other DNA sequences in the sample. This sequence joins TRBV7-2 and TRBJ2-7; TRBD2 aligns across 7 bases. Trimming removed 1 base from V and 1 base from J; junction bases left unmatched: 4. Germline CDR1 reads SGHTA; CDR2 reads FQGNSA. The CDR3 has 15 residues. CDR3 in amino acids: CASSLEPSGSYEQYF. The CDR3 region has the DNA TGTGCCAGCAGCTTAGAGCCTAGCGGTTCCTACGAGCAGTACTTC.

This CDR3 reads CASSSTNRVPYGYTF. The DNA for the CDR3 is TGTGCCAGCAGCTCTACAAACAGGGTTCCCTATGGCTACACCTTC. The chain is built from TRBV14 and TRBJ1-2; a weak D match, TRBD1 (6 bases). V lost 5 bases and J 4 bases, leaving 17 bases between the germline ends. The CDR3 has 15 residues. Per the germline V gene, CDR1 is SGHDN and CDR2 is FVKESK.

The chain links TRBV28 to TRBJ2-1; D unclear. This CDR3 is built from 11 residues. Trimming stripped 8 bases from V and 9 bases from J, with 11 bases between. Germline V gene data show CDR1 as MDHEN and CDR2 as SYDVKM. DNA for the CDR3: TGTGCCAGCTCTTGGGGTAGTGAGCAGTTCTTC. It yields the protein CASSWGSEQFF.